This TCR beta chain derives from a study of T-cell memory formation after mild COVID-19 (dated by TCRdb to about 2021). Broadly, across the study: Most TCR sequence clusters were specific to one of the two donors. In a couple of donors, T-cell clones that expanded and contracted after mild COVID-19 were tracked by sequencing TCRalpha and TCRbeta repertoires over time. The cohort comprised two young, previously healthy adult volunteers, one female and one male.

What the work shows at the level of the full study, not this receptor alone: Only two mild cases were covered by the study, and larger cohorts that include severe cases with pre-infection samples were considered necessary. From day 15 to 85, contracting clones showed balanced CD4/CD8 phenotypes, whereas a second wave of clones that expanded from day 15 to 37 leaned towards CD4+. Whether the second-wave clones peaking on day 37 were SARS-CoV-2 specific was not confirmed. The detection of some responding clones in pre-infection memory suggests that pre-existing cross-reactive memory T cells joined the SARS-CoV-2 response. Contracting CD4+ clones turned up mainly in the CM and EM memory subsets, whereas EMRA was where CD8+ clones were enriched.

Turning to this clonotype: The clone's antigen remains unknown. Base qualities are not at hand, and no much larger clone is one base apart.

V lost 2 bases and J lost 0 bases, and the count of bases not matched to a germline gene is 9. From the germline V gene, CDR1 is MDHEN and CDR2 is SYDVKM. The CDR3 covers 19 residues, taking in both the cysteine and the phenylalanine. Left in the record is the CDR3 DNA by itself, 57 bases read in frame from the first base. PBMCs were isolated by Ficoll-Paque density gradient centrifugation. The data were produced on an Illumina NovaSeq 6000. TCRalpha and TCRbeta cDNA libraries were constructed by 5'RACE with constant-segment primers, with sample barcodes and unique molecular identifiers being introduced. RNA was extracted from every sample with Trizol reagent. Libraries were amplified in two PCR steps, with a second sample barcode and Illumina TruSeq adapters added in the second step. Sequencing of libraries was performed on an Illumina NovaSeq with 2 x 150 bp paired-end reads. In the original analysis: Demultiplexing of reads and collapsing into UMI-guided consensus sequences were performed with migec v1.2.7. Using mixcr v2.1.11, UMI consensuses were aligned to TRA and TRB V and J templates and then assembled into clonotypes. A clonotype was counted as expanded or contracted only if both edgeR and NoisET called the change significant, with noise models trained on biological replicates. For edgeR calls, a false discovery rate-adjusted p below 0.01 and a log2 fold-change threshold of 1 were applied. As an exploratory analysis of dynamics, PCA with hierarchical clustering was applied to max-normalized trajectories of the 1000 most abundant clonotypes. The CD4 or CD8 phenotype of responding clones was assigned using the separately sequenced CD4+ and CD8+ repertoires. In-frame beta chains were kept once TCRdb had trimmed the public reads at Q25 with fastp and called clones with MiXCR. Every distinct CDR3 protein forms one entry, paired with its most common genes and DNA. Clone size and V and J calls follow TCRdb, not the original study. For this sample there are roughly 110,000 distinct CDR3 sequences; around an eighth appear just once. In total, the top ten clones hold 39% of the sample.

Sample: PBMCs or a T cell subset sorted from them (not recorded which). This TCR was recovered from a man between 18 and 35 years old who had mild COVID-19 (a few samples of this study predate the infection). The sample titles of this study are shuffled in the database, so cell type and time point are left out; the donor was told from shared clones. In this chain, TRBV28 is recombined with TRBJ2-3; 12 bases in the middle match TRBD2. The CDR3 corresponds to CASSLRWASGGVSTDTQYF. The DNA sequence follows: TGTGCCAGCAGTTTACGGTGGGCTAGCGGGGGGGTAAGCACAGATACGCAGTATTTT. Reference TRBV28 and TRBJ2-3 genes cover what lies past the CDR3, so the full variable domain is DVKVTQSSRYLVKRTGEKVFLECVQDMDHENMFWYRQDPGLGLRLIYFSYDVKMKEKGDIPEGYSVSREKKERFSLILESASTNQTSMYLCASSLRWASGGVSTDTQYFGPGTRLTVL.